The following is a T cell receptor beta chain sequence with its context. This record belongs to a study of blood T cell repertoires in COVID-19. Only in-frame clones appear in the TCRdb table, and some are missing; sequencing was by immunoSEQ multiplex PCR. The sample lists about 140,000 clones, 80% to 85% occurring once. The germline V gene has CDR1 SQVTM and CDR2 ANQGSEA. Unmatched junction bases numbered 4, after V lost 6 bases and J lost 5 bases. This CDR3 region has 14 residues. The sequence came from a man aged 25-45 years with COVID-19, enrolled during active disease. V usage is TRBV29-1 and J usage is TRBJ2-1; 13 nucleotides align to TRBD2. Sequenced material: peripheral blood. DNA for the CDR3: TGCAGCGTCCTGGGACTAGCGGGGAACAATGAGCAGTTCTTC. It codes for CSVLGLAGNNEQFF.